This T cell receptor beta chain was documented in a study of CD8+ T cells in alopecia areata. Study-level findings and limits: Persistence during tofacitinib was seen for many expanded lesional clones in scalp and blood. Among the cells sequenced in scalp samples are also the resident alphabeta T cells of normal skin.

Treatment in this sample: oral pan-JAK inhibitor, 5-10 mg twice daily. Peripheral blood, together with lesional scalp punch biopsies, was collected from alopecia areata patients. Extraction of RNA preceded its reverse transcription into cDNA, which served as the sequencing template. Some clones are missing from TCRdb's copy, which holds only in-frame ones; the method was immunoSEQ multiplex PCR. The top ten hold more than 15% of the sample, which has about 88,000 clones, 44% seen once. This clone turned up a few times. What it recognizes is unknown. The material was CD8+ T cells sorted from blood, obtained at week 24, from a patient treated with tofacitinib. This sequence was found in a human donor with alopecia areata.

The CDR3 loop is CASNAVAGDMNTEAFF. The CDR3 DNA reads as TGTGCCAGCAACGCGGTGGCAGGGGACATGAACACTGAAGCTTTCTTT. This rearrangement joins TRBV2 to TRBJ1-1, with D possibly being TRBD1 (6 bases). The CDR3 length is 16 residues. The V gene's germline CDR1 is SNHLY and CDR2 FYNNEI. V gave up 7 bases and J gave up 0 bases, with 18 bases separating them. Based on the CDR3 plus reference TRBV2 and TRBJ1-1, the full variable domain is EPEVTQTPSHQVTQMGQEVILRCVPISNHLYFYWYRQILGQKVEFLVSFYNNEISEKSEIFDDQFSVERPDGSNFTLKIRSTKLEDSAMYFCASNAVAGDMNTEAFFGQGTRLTVV.